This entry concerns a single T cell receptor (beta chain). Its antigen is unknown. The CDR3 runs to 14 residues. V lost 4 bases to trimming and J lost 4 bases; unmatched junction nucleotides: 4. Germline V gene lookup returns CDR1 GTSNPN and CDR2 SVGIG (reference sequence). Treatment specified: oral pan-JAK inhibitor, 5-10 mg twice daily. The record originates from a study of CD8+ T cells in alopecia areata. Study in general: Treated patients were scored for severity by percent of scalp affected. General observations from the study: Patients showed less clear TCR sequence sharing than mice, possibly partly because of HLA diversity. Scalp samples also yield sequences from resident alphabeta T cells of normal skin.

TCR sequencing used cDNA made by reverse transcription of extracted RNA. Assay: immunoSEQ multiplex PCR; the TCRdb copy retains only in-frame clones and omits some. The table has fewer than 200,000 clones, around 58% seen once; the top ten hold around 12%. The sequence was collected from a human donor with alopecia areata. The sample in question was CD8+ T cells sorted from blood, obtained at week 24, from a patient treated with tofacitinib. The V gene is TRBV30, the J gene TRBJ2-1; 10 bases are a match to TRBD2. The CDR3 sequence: CAWTGTSDYNEQFF. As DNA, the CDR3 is TGTGCCTGGACCGGGACTAGCGATTACAATGAGCAGTTCTTC.